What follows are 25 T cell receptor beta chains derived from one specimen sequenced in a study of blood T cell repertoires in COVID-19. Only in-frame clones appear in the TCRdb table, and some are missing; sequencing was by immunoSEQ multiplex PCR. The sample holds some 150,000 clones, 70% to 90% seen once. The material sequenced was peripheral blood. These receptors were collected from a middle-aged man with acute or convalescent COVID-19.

CDR3 in amino acids: CASETGGRTNEKLFF. The CDR3 region has the DNA TGTGCCAGCGAGACGGGGGGCCGCACTAATGAAAAACTGTTTTTT. The rearrangement links TRBV7-4 to TRBJ1-4; TRBD1 might be the D (6 bases). The CDR3 contains 15 residues. V shed 8 bases and J shed 2 bases, with 15 bases lying between them. The germline V gene encodes CDR1 SGHVT and CDR2 SQSDAQ.

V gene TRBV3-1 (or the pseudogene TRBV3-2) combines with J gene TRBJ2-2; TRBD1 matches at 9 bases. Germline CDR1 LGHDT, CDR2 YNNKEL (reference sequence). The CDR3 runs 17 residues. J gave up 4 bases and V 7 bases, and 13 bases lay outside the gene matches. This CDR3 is CASTLNPGQGGTGELFF. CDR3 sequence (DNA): TGTGCCAGCACACTTAATCCGGGACAGGGAGGCACCGGGGAGCTGTTTTTT.

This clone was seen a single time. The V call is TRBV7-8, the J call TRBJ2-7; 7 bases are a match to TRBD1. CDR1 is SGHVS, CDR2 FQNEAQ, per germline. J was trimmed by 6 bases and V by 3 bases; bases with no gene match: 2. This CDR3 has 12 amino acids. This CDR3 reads CASSFTGAEQYF. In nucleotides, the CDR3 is TGTGCCAGCAGCTTTACAGGGGCCGAGCAGTACTTC.

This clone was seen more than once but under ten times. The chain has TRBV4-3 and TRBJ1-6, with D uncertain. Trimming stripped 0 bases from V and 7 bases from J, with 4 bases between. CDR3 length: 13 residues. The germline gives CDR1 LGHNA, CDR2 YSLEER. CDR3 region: CASSQDENSPLHF. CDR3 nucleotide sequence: TGCGCCAGCAGCCAAGATGAGAATTCACCCCTCCACTTT.

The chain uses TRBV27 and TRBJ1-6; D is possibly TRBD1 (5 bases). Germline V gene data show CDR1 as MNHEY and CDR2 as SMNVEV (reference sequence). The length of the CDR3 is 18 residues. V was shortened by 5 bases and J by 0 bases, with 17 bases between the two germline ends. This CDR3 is CASSRRQPPFSYNSPLHF. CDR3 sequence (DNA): TGTGCCAGCAGTCGCCGACAGCCTCCATTCTCCTATAATTCACCCCTCCACTTT.

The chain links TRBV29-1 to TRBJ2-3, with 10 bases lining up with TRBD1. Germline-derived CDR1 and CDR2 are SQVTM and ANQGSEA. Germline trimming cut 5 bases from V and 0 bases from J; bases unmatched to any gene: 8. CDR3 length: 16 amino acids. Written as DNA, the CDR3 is TGCAGCGTTTCCGGGACAGGGGTGTTTAGCACAGATACGCAGTATTTT. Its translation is CSVSGTGVFSTDTQYF.

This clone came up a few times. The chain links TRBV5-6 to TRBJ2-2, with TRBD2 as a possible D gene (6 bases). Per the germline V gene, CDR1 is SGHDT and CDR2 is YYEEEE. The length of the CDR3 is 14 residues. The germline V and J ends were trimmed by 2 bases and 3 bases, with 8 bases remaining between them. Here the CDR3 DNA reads TGTGCCAGCAGCTTCCCGGGGGACACCGGGGAGCTGTTTTTT. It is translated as CASSFPGDTGELFF.

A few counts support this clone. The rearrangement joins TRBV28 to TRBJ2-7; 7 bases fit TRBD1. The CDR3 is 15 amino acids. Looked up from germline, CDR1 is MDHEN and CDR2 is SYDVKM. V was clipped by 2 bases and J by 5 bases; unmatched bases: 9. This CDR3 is CASSLPNRGVNEQYF. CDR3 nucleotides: TGTGCCAGCAGTTTACCCAACAGGGGAGTAAACGAGCAGTACTTC.

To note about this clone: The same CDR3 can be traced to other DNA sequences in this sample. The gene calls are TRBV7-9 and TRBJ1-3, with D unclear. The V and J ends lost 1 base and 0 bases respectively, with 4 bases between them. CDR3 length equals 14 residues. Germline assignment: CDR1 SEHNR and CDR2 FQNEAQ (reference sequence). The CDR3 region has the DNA TGTGCCAGCAGCTTAGGTCTCTCTGGAAACACCATATATTTT. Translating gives CASSLGLSGNTIYF.

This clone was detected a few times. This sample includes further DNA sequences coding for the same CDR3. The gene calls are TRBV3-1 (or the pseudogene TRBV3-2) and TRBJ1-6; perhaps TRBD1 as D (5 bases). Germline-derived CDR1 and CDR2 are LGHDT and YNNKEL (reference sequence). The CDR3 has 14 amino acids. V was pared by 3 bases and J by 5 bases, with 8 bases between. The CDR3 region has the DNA TGTGCCAGCAGCCAGGGGGGGGATAATTCACCCCTCCACTTT. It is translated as CASSQGGDNSPLHF.

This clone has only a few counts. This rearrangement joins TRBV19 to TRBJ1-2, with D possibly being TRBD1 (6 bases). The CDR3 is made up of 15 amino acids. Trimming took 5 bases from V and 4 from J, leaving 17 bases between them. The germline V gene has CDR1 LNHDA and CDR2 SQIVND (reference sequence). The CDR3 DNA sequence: TGTGCCAGTAGTCTTCTTGTACAGGGCCTCTATGGCTACACCTTC. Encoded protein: CASSLLVQGLYGYTF.

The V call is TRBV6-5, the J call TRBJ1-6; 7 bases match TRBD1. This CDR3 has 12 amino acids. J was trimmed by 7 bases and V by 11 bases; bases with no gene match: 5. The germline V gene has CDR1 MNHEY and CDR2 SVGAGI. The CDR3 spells CACDRENSPLHF. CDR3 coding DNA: TGTGCCTGCGACAGGGAAAATTCACCCCTCCACTTT.

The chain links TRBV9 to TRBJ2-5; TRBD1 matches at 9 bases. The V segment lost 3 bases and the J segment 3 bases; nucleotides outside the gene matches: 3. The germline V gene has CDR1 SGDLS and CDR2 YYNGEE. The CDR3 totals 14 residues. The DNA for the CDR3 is TGTGCCAGCAGCGCCAGGGACAGGGAAGAGACCCAGTACTTC. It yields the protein CASSARDREETQYF.

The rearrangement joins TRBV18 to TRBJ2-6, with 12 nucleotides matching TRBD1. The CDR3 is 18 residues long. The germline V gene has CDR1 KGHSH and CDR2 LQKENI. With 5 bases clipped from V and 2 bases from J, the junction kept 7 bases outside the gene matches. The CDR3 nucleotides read TGTGCCAGCTCAGAGGGACAGGGGGCGCTGGCTGGGGCCAACGTCCTGACTTTC. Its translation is CASSEGQGALAGANVLTF.

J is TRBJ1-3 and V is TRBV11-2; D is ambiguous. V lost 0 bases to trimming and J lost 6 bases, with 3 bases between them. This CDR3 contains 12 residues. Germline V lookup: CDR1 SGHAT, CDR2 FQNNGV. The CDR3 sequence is CASSLELNTIYF. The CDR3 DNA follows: TGTGCCAGCAGCTTAGAACTAAACACCATATATTTT.

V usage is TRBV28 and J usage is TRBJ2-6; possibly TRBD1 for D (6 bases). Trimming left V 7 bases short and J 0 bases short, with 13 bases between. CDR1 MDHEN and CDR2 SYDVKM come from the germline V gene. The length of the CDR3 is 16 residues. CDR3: CASTGTPISGANVLTF. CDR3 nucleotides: TGTGCCAGCACCGGGACACCTATCTCTGGGGCCAACGTCCTGACTTTC.

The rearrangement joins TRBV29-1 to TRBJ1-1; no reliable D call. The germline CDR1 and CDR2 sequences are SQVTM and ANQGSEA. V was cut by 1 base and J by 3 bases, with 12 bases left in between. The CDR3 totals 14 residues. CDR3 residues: CSVEVVGRHTEAFF. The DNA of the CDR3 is TGCAGCGTTGAAGTAGTGGGGAGGCACACTGAAGCTTTCTTT.

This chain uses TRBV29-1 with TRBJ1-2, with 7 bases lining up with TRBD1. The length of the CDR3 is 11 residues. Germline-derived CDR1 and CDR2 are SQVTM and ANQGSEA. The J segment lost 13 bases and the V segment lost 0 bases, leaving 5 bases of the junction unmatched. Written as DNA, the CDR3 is TGCAGCGTTGAAGAACAGGGGAGGCTCACCTTC. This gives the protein CSVEEQGRLTF.

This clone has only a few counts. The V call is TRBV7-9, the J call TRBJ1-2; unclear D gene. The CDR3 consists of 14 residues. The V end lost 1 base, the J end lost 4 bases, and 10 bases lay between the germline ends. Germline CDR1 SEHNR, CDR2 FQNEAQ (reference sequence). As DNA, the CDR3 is TGTGCCAGCAGCTTAGGCGCGGGAGGCTATGGCTACACCTTC. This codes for CASSLGAGGYGYTF.

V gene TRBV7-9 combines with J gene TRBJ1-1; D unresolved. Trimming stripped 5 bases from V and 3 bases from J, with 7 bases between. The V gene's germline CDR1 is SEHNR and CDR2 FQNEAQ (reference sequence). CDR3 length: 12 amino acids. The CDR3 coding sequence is TGTGCCAGCAGCCGGAGCGACACTGAAGCTTTCTTT. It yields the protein CASSRSDTEAFF. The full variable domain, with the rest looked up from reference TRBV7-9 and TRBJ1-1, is DTGVSQNPRHKITKRGQNVTFRCDPISEHNRLYWYRQTLGQGPEFLTYFQNEAQLEKSRLLSDRFSAERPKGSFSTLEIQRTEQGDSAMYLCASSRSDTEAFFGQGTRLTVV.

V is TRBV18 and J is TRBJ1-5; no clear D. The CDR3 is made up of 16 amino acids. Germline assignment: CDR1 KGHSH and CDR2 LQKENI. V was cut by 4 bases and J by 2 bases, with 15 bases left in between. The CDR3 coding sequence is TGTGCCAGCTCACTTAGAGGCAACCTGGGCAATCAGCCCCAGCATTTT. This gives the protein CASSLRGNLGNQPQHF.

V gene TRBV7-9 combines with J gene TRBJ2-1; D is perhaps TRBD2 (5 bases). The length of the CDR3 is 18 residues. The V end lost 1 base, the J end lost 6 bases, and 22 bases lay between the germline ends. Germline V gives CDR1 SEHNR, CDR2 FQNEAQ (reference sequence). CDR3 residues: CASSLVGGLVPRFNEQFF. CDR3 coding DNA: TGTGCCAGCAGCTTAGTAGGCGGGTTGGTCCCTAGGTTCAATGAGCAGTTCTTC.

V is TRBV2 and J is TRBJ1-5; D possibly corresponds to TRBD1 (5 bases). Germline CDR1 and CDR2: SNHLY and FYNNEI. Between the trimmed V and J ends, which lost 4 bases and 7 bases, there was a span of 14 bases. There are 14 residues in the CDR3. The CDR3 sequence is CASSGQSKGQPQHF. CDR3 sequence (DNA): TGTGCCAGCAGTGGACAGTCAAAGGGGCAGCCCCAGCATTTT.

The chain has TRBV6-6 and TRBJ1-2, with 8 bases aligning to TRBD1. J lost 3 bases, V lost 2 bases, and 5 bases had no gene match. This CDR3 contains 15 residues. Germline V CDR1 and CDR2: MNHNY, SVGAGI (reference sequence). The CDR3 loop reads CASSYPQGADYGYTF. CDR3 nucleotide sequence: TGTGCCAGCAGTTACCCCCAGGGGGCGGACTATGGCTACACCTTC.

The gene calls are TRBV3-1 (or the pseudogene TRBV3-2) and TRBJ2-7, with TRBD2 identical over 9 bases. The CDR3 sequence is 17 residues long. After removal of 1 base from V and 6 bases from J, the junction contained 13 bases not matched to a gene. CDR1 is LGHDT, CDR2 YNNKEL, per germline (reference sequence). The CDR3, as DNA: TGTGCCAGCAGCCAAGCTAATAGCGGGAGTTCGGCCTTCGAGCAGTACTTC. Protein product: CASSQANSGSSAFEQYF.